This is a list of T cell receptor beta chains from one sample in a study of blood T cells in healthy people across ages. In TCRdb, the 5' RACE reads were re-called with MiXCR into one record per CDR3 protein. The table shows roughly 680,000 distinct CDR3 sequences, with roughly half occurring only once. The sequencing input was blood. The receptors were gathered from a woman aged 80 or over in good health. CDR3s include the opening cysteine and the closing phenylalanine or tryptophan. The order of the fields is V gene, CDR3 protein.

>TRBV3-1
CVSRTSGRTYNEQYF
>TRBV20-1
CSARDRGFDYGYTF
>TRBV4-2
CAGSPPGRSGAEAFF
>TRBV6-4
CASSPHLSGEQFF
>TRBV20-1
CSARPNDEQFF
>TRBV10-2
CASSVQDRGYNEQYF
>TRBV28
CASSLHQVGYNEQFF
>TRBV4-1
CASSPNFGTGQETQYF
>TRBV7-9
CASSFPGSGATDTRYF
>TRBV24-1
CATSDPLGMWGPSAKNIQYF
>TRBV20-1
CSAHAAGITYEQYF
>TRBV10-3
CAVRQGHEAFF
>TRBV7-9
CASSLRYDEQFF
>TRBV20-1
CSARTYGSYNEQFF
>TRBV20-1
CSARIPAQETQYF
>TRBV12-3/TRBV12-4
CASSRGDPDTQYF
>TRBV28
CASSLPRTGGQPQHF
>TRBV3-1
CASSQGTGGLTDTQYF
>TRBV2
CASTKDRGLPDTQYF
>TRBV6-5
CASFGTGWQETQYF
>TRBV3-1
CASSHLPGGQGSEETQYF
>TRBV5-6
CASSHDPTGEQFF
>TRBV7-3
CASSLNPGGGQETQYF
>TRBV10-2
CASSEPRQAAYEQYF
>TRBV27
CASSSLPGTEDRPYEQYF
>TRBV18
CASSQTGIREKLFF
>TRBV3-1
CASSQDASTTTDTQYF
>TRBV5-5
CASSGTGGPISYNEQFF
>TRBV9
CASSLLGANEQFF
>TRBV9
CASSVYGGEFYEQFF
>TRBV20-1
CSATRQGGYEQYF
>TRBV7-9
CASSRTFGTGDYEQYF
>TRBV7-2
CASSSTGALLYEQYF
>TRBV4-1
CPSSQDMSKNEKLFF
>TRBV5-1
CASSLRAQVYEQFF
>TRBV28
CASSFEGGGNEQFF
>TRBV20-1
CSARVGRGYEQYF
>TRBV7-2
CASSLAGAGNYGYTF
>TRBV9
CASTPGGEPYNEQFF
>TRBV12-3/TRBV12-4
CASSSGLRNTEAFF
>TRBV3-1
CASSLGTGGGNEQFF
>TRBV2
CASSVNLVTSRNIQYF
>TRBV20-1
CSARKRTGETDTQYF
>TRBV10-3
CAISQTATSTDTQYF
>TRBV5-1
CASSLFGTNTGELFF
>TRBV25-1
CASSGTDGDTQYF
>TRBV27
CASSYRTDRGGGYTF
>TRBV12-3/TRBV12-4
CASSKGLAGVYEQYF
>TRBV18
CASSSLSRSVNGQFF
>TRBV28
CASRSAGPLQETQYF
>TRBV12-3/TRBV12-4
CASSCRTGYEQYF
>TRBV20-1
CSARLLRAVSSGGERTDTQYF
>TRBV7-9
CASSLARQGEAFF
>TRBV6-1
CASVPGQGVQYF
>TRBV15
CATSRDIKETQYF
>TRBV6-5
CASSYLTGANYGYTF